This is a list of T cell receptor beta chains from one sample in a study of cytomegalovirus exposure and HLA in healthy donors. Method: immunoSEQ multiplex PCR; TCRdb's copy keeps in-frame clones and lacks some. This repertoire shows around 130,000 clones, 80% found once; its top ten account for roughly 3.5%. Sequencing was done on a sample of PBMCs. Receptors originate from a male donor in good health and CMV-seronegative. Each CDR3 is given with its conserved first and last residue. The order of the fields is V gene, J gene, clone size, D gene, CDR3 DNA, CDR3 protein. The D gene is left open where the match is weak. Some rows have no size entry. The others give once, few or many, or a class for an expanded clone.

TRBV13	TRBJ2-7	NA	NA	TGTGCCAGCAGCTCGCGGGACAGCTTCTTTAGAGAGCAGTACTTC	CASSSRDSFFREQYF
TRBV2	TRBJ2-5	NA	TRBD2	TGTGCCAGCATCGTCCTAGCGGGAGAGACCCAGTACTTC	CASIVLAGETQYF
TRBV5-1	TRBJ1-1	NA	TRBD1	TGCGCCAGCAGCGCAGAGGGACAGGGGTTAGGTGAAGCTTTCTTT	CASSAEGQGLGEAFF
TRBV4-3	TRBJ1-4	NA	NA	TGCGCCAGCAGCCAAGTGTTGGCAGGGACTTGGGATGAAAAACTGTTTTTT	CASSQVLAGTWDEKLFF
TRBV30	TRBJ1-1	few	NA	TGTGCCTGGAGTAATGGAGGGAGAGGTGAAGCTTTCTTT	CAWSNGGRGEAFF
TRBV11-3	TRBJ2-7	NA	TRBD2	TGTGCCAGCAGCTTGCGGGGGGGGCCTTCCTACGAGCAGTACTTC	CASSLRGGPSYEQYF
TRBV10-3	TRBJ2-5	NA	TRBD2	TGTGCCATCAGTGGTGCGGGAGGGCCACAGGAGACCCAGTACTTC	CAISGAGGPQETQYF
TRBV7-3	TRBJ2-7	once	NA	TGTGCCAGCAGCCTGAGACCCGGGAGCTCCTACGAGCAGTACTTC	CASSLRPGSSYEQYF
TRBV12-5	TRBJ2-5	few	NA	TGTGCTAGTACCACAGGGCAAGAGACCCAGTACTTC	CASTTGQETQYF
TRBV6-5	TRBJ2-5	NA	TRBD2	TGTGCCAGCAACATGGCGGGAGGGCCGTTTGAGACCCAGTACTTC	CASNMAGGPFETQYF
TRBV19	TRBJ2-1	NA	NA	TGTGCCAGTAGTAGCGGGACCCTTCGAGTGAATGAGCAGTTCTTC	CASSSGTLRVNEQFF
TRBV30	TRBJ2-1	NA	NA	TGTGCCTGTTCCGGGAGCTCCTACAATGAGCAGTTCTTC	CACSGSSYNEQFF
TRBV9	TRBJ2-3	once	NA	TGTGCCAGCACCAATGCAGATACGCAGTATTTT	CASTNADTQYF
TRBV23-1	TRBJ2-7	NA	TRBD1	TGCGCCAGTCAGGTAGAACGGACAGGGGGCGGCGAGCAGTACTTC	CASQVERTGGGEQYF
TRBV7-2	TRBJ2-4	once	NA	TGTGCCAGCAGCCCAGTTCTGGGGCCTCAAGCCAAAAACATTCAGTACTTC	CASSPVLGPQAKNIQYF
TRBV7-2	TRBJ2-7	NA	TRBD1	TGTGCCAGCAGCTTATGGGACAGGCCAGACTACGAGCAGTACTTC	CASSLWDRPDYEQYF
TRBV5-5	TRBJ2-3	NA	NA	TGTGCCAGCAGCTTGGCAGTTTGGTCGGATACGCAGTATTTT	CASSLAVWSDTQYF
TRBV7-6	TRBJ2-7	NA	TRBD2	TGTGCCAGCAGCCCTAGGACTAGCGGGAAGGGAGAGCAGTACTTC	CASSPRTSGKGEQYF
TRBV18	TRBJ1-1	NA	NA	TGTGCCAGCTCACCACCAAGCAGGGTGCTTTCCGCTTTCTTT	CASSPPSRVLSAFF
TRBV27	TRBJ2-1	few	NA	TGTGCCAGCAGTTTCTCAGGGGCATCCTACAATGAGCAGTTCTTC	CASSFSGASYNEQFF
TRBV19	TRBJ1-1	NA	TRBD1	TGTGCCAGTAGTATGTTAACAGGGGCAAAAAACACTGAAGCTTTCTTT	CASSMLTGAKNTEAFF
TRBV10-3	TRBJ2-2	NA	NA	TGTGCCATCAGTGAATCCCCCCTAGCGAGGAGATTCTCGAACACCGGGGAGCTGTTTTTT	CAISESPLARRFSNTGELFF
TRBV7-7	TRBJ2-1	NA	NA	TGTGCCAGCAGCTTAGGTCCGGGAGTCGGAAATGAGCAGTTCTTC	CASSLGPGVGNEQFF
TRBV19	TRBJ2-7	NA	TRBD1	TGTGCCAGTAGACCTACCGGGACAGGGCCTACGAAGCAGTACTTC	CASRPTGTGPTKQYF
TRBV5-4	TRBJ2-3	NA	TRBD2	TGTGCCAGCAGCTTAGGACTAGCGGGGGGTATGGATACGCAGTATTTT	CASSLGLAGGMDTQYF
TRBV29-1	TRBJ2-1	NA	NA	TGCAGCGTTGTTGAGGATGAGCAGTTCTTC	CSVVEDEQFF
TRBV11-2	TRBJ1-2	NA	TRBD1	TGTGCCAGCAGTTCAGGGGGTGACTATGGCTACACCTTC	CASSSGGDYGYTF
TRBV10-3	TRBJ2-1	once	NA	TGTGCCATCACTAGCGACAGAGCCTACAATGAGCAGTTCTTC	CAITSDRAYNEQFF
TRBV19	TRBJ2-1	NA	TRBD2	TGTGCCAGTAGGACTAGCGGGAGCTATGAGCAGTTCTTC	CASRTSGSYEQFF
TRBV5-4	TRBJ1-1	NA	NA	TGTGCCAGCAGCTTGGGGGCACAGTTCGGGGGAGCTTTCTTT	CASSLGAQFGGAFF
TRBV7-9	TRBJ2-5	NA	NA	TGTGCCAGCAGTCAAGCCGGGGGATGGGAGACCCAGTACTTC	CASSQAGGWETQYF
TRBV27	TRBJ2-1	NA	NA	TGTGCCAGCAGTCCACGTGATTTAGCCTACAATGAGCAGTTCTTC	CASSPRDLAYNEQFF
TRBV2	TRBJ2-3	NA	NA	TGTGCCAGCACGACCGGACTTTGGCGGGGTAGCACAGATACGCAGTATTTT	CASTTGLWRGSTDTQYF
TRBV19	TRBJ1-1	NA	TRBD1	TGTGCCAGCTCACCGGGACAGGGAATCGCTTTCTTT	CASSPGQGIAFF